These T cell receptor beta chains were read from a single sample in a study of blood T cell repertoires in COVID-19. TCRdb's copy holds only in-frame clones and misses some; the assay was immunoSEQ multiplex PCR. Here the sample spans under 250,000 clones, around 80% being singletons. The source material was peripheral blood. The receptors were sampled from a woman aged 70-85 years with acute or convalescent COVID-19. CDR3s include the opening cysteine and the closing phenylalanine or tryptophan. The order of the fields is V gene, J gene, D gene, clone size, CDR3 DNA, CDR3 protein. A D gene is named only where the DNA matches it firmly. Rows may omit the clone size; those that give it use once, few, many or a size class.

TRBV5-6,TRBJ2-3,NA,NA,TGTGCCAGCAGCTTGCGAGGCCGGTACACAGATACGCAGTATTTT,CASSLRGRYTDTQYF
TRBV30,TRBJ2-1,NA,NA,TGTGCCTGGAGTGTAGGGCGGGACAATGAGCAGTTCTTC,CAWSVGRDNEQFF
TRBV6-5,TRBJ2-7,NA,NA,TGTGCCAGCAGTCCTTCTCGGGGCTACGAGCAGTACTTC,CASSPSRGYEQYF
TRBV3-1/TRBV3-2,TRBJ1-1,NA,NA,TGTGCCAGCAGCCCTCTGGGCAGGTGGACTGAAGCTTTCTTT,CASSPLGRWTEAFF
TRBV6-1,TRBJ2-3,TRBD2,NA,TGTGCCAGCAGTGCCTCCGTTCCGGGACTAACTAGCACAGATACGCAGTATTTT,CASSASVPGLTSTDTQYF
TRBV27,TRBJ1-5,NA,NA,TGTGCCAGCAGTTTCCAGGACAGTAATCAGCCCCAGCATTTT,CASSFQDSNQPQHF
TRBV3-1/TRBV3-2,TRBJ2-2,TRBD2,few,TGTGCCAGCAGCGATTGGACTAGCAACACCGGGGAGCTGTTTTTT,CASSDWTSNTGELFF
TRBV18,TRBJ2-2,NA,once,TGTGCCAGCTCACCCGGGACAACCACCGGGGAGCTGTTTTTT,CASSPGTTTGELFF
TRBV5-1,TRBJ1-4,NA,NA,TGCGCCAGCAGCGCTTACAGGGCAACTAATGAAAAACTGTTTTTT,CASSAYRATNEKLFF
TRBV12-3/TRBV12-4,TRBJ2-7,TRBD1,NA,TGTGCCAGCGGACAGGCGTCTGGGGGCGAGCAGTACTTC,CASGQASGGEQYF
TRBV12-3/TRBV12-4,TRBJ1-4,NA,NA,TGTGCCAGCAGTCCCGGGGGGGAAAAACTGTTTTTT,CASSPGGEKLFF
TRBV29-1,TRBJ2-5,NA,NA,TGCAGCGCTACGGACTTTCAAGAGACCCAGTACTTC,CSATDFQETQYF
TRBV7-9,TRBJ2-5,NA,NA,TGTGCCAGCAGCCCCGGGGGTAGGGGCGTAGAAGAGACCCAGTACTTC,CASSPGGRGVEETQYF
TRBV12-3/TRBV12-4,TRBJ2-7,TRBD1,NA,TGTGCCAGCAATAGGGACAGCTCCTACGAGCAGTACTTC,CASNRDSSYEQYF
TRBV6-1,TRBJ2-7,TRBD2,NA,TGTGCCAGCAGTGACGCACCGGGACTAGTGGCCTACGAGCAGTACTTC,CASSDAPGLVAYEQYF
TRBV7-2,TRBJ2-7,NA,few,TGTGCCAGCAGCTTAGTTCTCTCAACCCCTGAGTACGAGCAGTACTTC,CASSLVLSTPEYEQYF
TRBV3-1/TRBV3-2,TRBJ2-7,NA,NA,TGTGCCAGCAGCCAAGACTACTACGAGCAGTACTTC,CASSQDYYEQYF
TRBV27,TRBJ2-7,TRBD2,NA,TGTGCCAGCAGTTTATCTATGTGGACTAGCGGCCTTAGGGGTACCTACGAGCAGTACTTC,CASSLSMWTSGLRGTYEQYF
TRBV7-3,TRBJ2-4,TRBD2,NA,TGTGCCAGCAGATACCCTAGCGGGAGTGCCAAAAACATTCAGTACTTC,CASRYPSGSAKNIQYF
TRBV29-1,TRBJ1-1,NA,NA,TGCAGCGTTGAGGAGTACACTGAAGCTTTCTTT,CSVEEYTEAFF
TRBV12-3/TRBV12-4,TRBJ2-1,TRBD1,many,TGTGCCGCCGGGACAGGGAACAATGAGCAGTTCTTC,CAAGTGNNEQFF
TRBV30,TRBJ1-1,NA,NA,TGTGCCTGGAACAGGGTGAGGAACACTGAAGCTTTCTTT,CAWNRVRNTEAFF
TRBV3-1/TRBV3-2,TRBJ1-2,NA,NA,TGTGCCAGCAGCCAAGGAGAAGGCTACACCTTC,CASSQGEGYTF
TRBV28,TRBJ1-5,NA,NA,TGTGCCAGCCATCCAGGGTTACGCAATCAGCCCCAGCATTTT,CASHPGLRNQPQHF
TRBV12-3/TRBV12-4,TRBJ1-4,NA,NA,TGTGCCAGCAGGCCAGGGACTAATGAAAAACTGTTTTTT,CASRPGTNEKLFF
TRBV9,TRBJ2-3,NA,NA,TGTGCCAGCAGCGAAACTAGCACAGATACGCAGTATTTT,CASSETSTDTQYF
TRBV25-1,TRBJ2-5,TRBD2,once,TGTGCCAGCAGTGATATTAGGGCGGGAGCGAGGCAAGAGACCCAGTACTTC,CASSDIRAGARQETQYF
TRBV27,TRBJ2-1,TRBD1,NA,TGTGCCAGCAGTTTAGGCCCCTGGACAGGGGGCTACAATGAGCAGTTCTTC,CASSLGPWTGGYNEQFF
TRBV27,TRBJ2-1,TRBD2,NA,TGTGCCAGCAGTCCCCGGACTAGCGGGGCGAGCTCCTACAATGAGCAGTTCTTC,CASSPRTSGASSYNEQFF
TRBV10-2,TRBJ2-3,NA,once,TGCGCCAGCAGTGAGCAGGGTAGCACAGATACGCAGTATTTT,CASSEQGSTDTQYF
TRBV6-5,TRBJ1-1,TRBD1,NA,TGTGCCAGCAGTTACTTGGGACAGGGGCGAGTGAGAGAAGCTTTCTTT,CASSYLGQGRVREAFF
TRBV19,TRBJ1-2,NA,NA,TGTGCCAGTAAAGTGGGTGGAGTTGGCTACACCTTC,CASKVGGVGYTF
TRBV29-1,TRBJ1-2,NA,NA,TGCAGCGCCTATGACGGAGCTTACTATGGCTACACCTTC,CSAYDGAYYGYTF
TRBV7-9,TRBJ2-3,TRBD2,NA,TGTGCCAGCAGCACTAGGACTAGCGTCACAGATACGCAGTATTTT,CASSTRTSVTDTQYF
TRBV14,TRBJ1-4,TRBD1,NA,TGTGCCAGCAGCATACAGGGGGCAGAGGGAGAAAAACTGTTTTTT,CASSIQGAEGEKLFF
TRBV18,TRBJ1-3,NA,once,TGTGCCAGCTCGCACAGGGACTCTGGAAACACCATATATTTT,CASSHRDSGNTIYF
TRBV3-1/TRBV3-2,TRBJ2-7,TRBD2,NA,TGTGCCAGCAGCAAGATAGCGGGAGTTAAGGTCTACGAGCAGTACTTC,CASSKIAGVKVYEQYF
TRBV19,TRBJ1-5,NA,few,TGTGCCAGTAGTGGCAGTAGCAATCAGCCCCAGCATTTT,CASSGSSNQPQHF
TRBV20-1,TRBJ1-4,NA,NA,TGCAGTGCTAGACCGAATGAAAAACTGTTTTTT,CSARPNEKLFF
TRBV13,TRBJ1-2,NA,once,TGTGCCAGCAGCGCCTTAACAGGGAACTATGGCTACACCTTC,CASSALTGNYGYTF
TRBV6-5,TRBJ1-1,NA,NA,TGTGCCAGCAGTTACTACCCCTTGGGAGGAAACACTGAAGCTTTCTTT,CASSYYPLGGNTEAFF
TRBV5-1,TRBJ2-7,TRBD2,few,TGCGCCAGCAGCCGGGGGACTAGCGGGAGCTGGGAGGAGCAGTACTTC,CASSRGTSGSWEEQYF
TRBV6-6,TRBJ2-3,NA,NA,TGTGCCAGCAGTTACTCGAGGGTTTTAGATACGCAGTATTTT,CASSYSRVLDTQYF
TRBV20-1,TRBJ1-1,NA,NA,TGCAGTGCTAGTATGGGCGGGCGGGGACTGAACACTGAAGCTTTCTTT,CSASMGGRGLNTEAFF
TRBV19,TRBJ1-1,NA,NA,TGTGCCAGTAGTATCAGGGAAGGGCACACTGAAGCTTTCTTT,CASSIREGHTEAFF
TRBV12-3/TRBV12-4,TRBJ1-2,NA,once,TGTGCCAGCAGTTTCGACATTAACTATGGCTACACCTTC,CASSFDINYGYTF
TRBV11-2,TRBJ2-1,TRBD2,NA,TGTGCCAGCAGCCTAATTCCGGGACTACCATCAGAGCAGTTCTTC,CASSLIPGLPSEQFF
TRBV2,TRBJ2-2,TRBD1,NA,TGTGCCAGCAGGGACCCCCGGACAGGAAACACCGGGGAGCTGTTTTTT,CASRDPRTGNTGELFF
TRBV7-9,TRBJ1-2,TRBD1,NA,TGTGCCAGCAGCTCCTGGGACAGGAGCGCTAACTATGGCTACACCTTC,CASSSWDRSANYGYTF
TRBV3-1/TRBV3-2,TRBJ2-7,NA,NA,TGTGCCAGCAGTTCTACAGGCGCCGAGCAGTACTTC,CASSSTGAEQYF
TRBV2,TRBJ2-1,NA,few,TGTGCCAGCAGCCAAGGTCGCGGTGAGCAGTTCTTC,CASSQGRGEQFF
TRBV28,TRBJ1-4,NA,once,TGTGCCAGCAGTTCTTCCTTCAGGGAGGACGAAAAACTGTTTTTT,CASSSSFREDEKLFF
TRBV6-6,TRBJ1-5,NA,few,TGTGCCAGCACCGAGGACATTCGTCAGCCCCAGCATTTT,CASTEDIRQPQHF
TRBV3-1/TRBV3-2,TRBJ1-6,NA,few,TGTGCCAGCAGCCAAGGGGAGTCGAGGCGGTCACCCCTCCACTTT,CASSQGESRRSPLHF